Each of the 16 T cell receptor beta chains below was sequenced from the same sample in a study of sequential checkpoint blockade in melanoma. Treatment noted: randomized to nivolumab then ipilimumab (arm A) or the reverse (arm B). Profiling relied on immunoSEQ multiplex PCR, and the TCRdb table lists in-frame clones only, not all of them. The table lists 8,500 to 10,000 clones, 71% of them singletons. Sequences were derived from CD8+ T cells sorted from blood (inferred from file names), sampled from a patient given nivolumab and ipilimumab in sequence. The receptors were sampled from a human donor with melanoma.

The chain couples TRBV4-2 to TRBJ2-1, with 11 nucleotides matching TRBD2. This CDR3 region has 18 residues. Germline CDR1 and CDR2: LGHNA and YNFKEQ. The V and J ends lost 3 bases and 3 bases, in that order; junction bases with no gene match: 10. The CDR3 DNA sequence: TGTGCCAGCAGCCACCCACCCACCGGGACTAGCGGCTACAATGAGCAGTTCTTC. This sequence encodes CASSHPPTGTSGYNEQFF.

The rearrangement links TRBV7-9 to TRBJ2-5; 7 bases line up with TRBD1. The CDR3 has 15 residues. Germline CDR1 is SEHNR and CDR2 is FQNEAQ (reference sequence). After removal of 1 base from V and 3 bases from J, the junction contained 5 bases not matched to a gene. The CDR3 DNA is TGTGCCAGCAGCTTAGAGTGGACAGGAAAAGAGACCCAGTACTTC. It encodes CASSLEWTGKETQYF.

The V and J genes are TRBV7-9 and TRBJ1-6; a weak D match, TRBD1 (6 bases). This CDR3 has 14 residues. V was clipped by 5 bases and J by 4 bases, with 9 bases between them. Per germline, CDR1 SEHNR and CDR2 FQNEAQ (reference sequence). The CDR3 reads CASSPDRYNSPLHF. CDR3 bases: TGTGCCAGCAGCCCCGACAGGTATAATTCACCCCTCCACTTT.

CDR3 protein: CASSDSSRGSTDTQYF. The CDR3, as DNA: TGTGCCAGCAGTGACTCATCGCGGGGGTCCACAGATACGCAGTATTTT. The V and J genes are TRBV6-4 and TRBJ2-3, with 7 bases fitting TRBD2. With 0 bases clipped from V and 2 bases from J, the junction kept 5 bases outside the gene matches. Germline CDR1 MRHNA, CDR2 SNTAGT. This CDR3 is built from 16 residues.

V and J are TRBV6-6 and TRBJ2-7; D remains ambiguous. V was cut by 0 bases and J by 2 bases, with 8 bases left in between. The germline V gene has CDR1 MNHNY and CDR2 SVGAGI (reference sequence). The CDR3 runs 14 residues. The DNA for the CDR3 is TGTGCCAGCAGTTACTCGGTACAGACCTACGAGCAGTACTTC. This translates into CASSYSVQTYEQYF.

This clone counts as medium-sized. The V call is TRBV19, the J call TRBJ2-1, with D possibly being TRBD1 (7 bases). The CDR3 extends over 13 amino acids. Germline V lookup: CDR1 LNHDA, CDR2 SQIVND (reference sequence). The V end was cut by 5 bases, the J end by 6 bases, with 11 bases between. The CDR3 DNA sequence: TGTGCCAGTAGTCACAGGGGAGGCAATGAGCAGTTCTTC. Its translation: CASSHRGGNEQFF.

The chain uses TRBV7-2 and TRBJ2-7; TRBD2 matches at 11 bases. CDR1 and CDR2 from the germline V gene are SGHTA and FQGNSA. This CDR3 is built from 16 residues. V dropped 2 bases and J dropped 4; count of bases not matched to a gene: 7. CDR3 sequence (DNA): TGTGCCAGCAGCTTATTTGGGACTAGCGGATCATACGAGCAGTACTTC. Protein sequence: CASSLFGTSGSYEQYF.

The chain employs TRBV5-1 and TRBJ2-3; a weak D match, TRBD2 (5 bases). CDR3 length: 16 residues. The ends were cut back, 0 bases at V and 1 base at J, with 12 bases in the middle. Germline values: CDR1 SGHRS, CDR2 YFSETQ. CDR3 sequence reads: CASSLALGLGTDTQYF. CDR3 bases: TGCGCCAGCAGCTTGGCCCTCGGACTTGGCACAGATACGCAGTATTTT.

This chain links TRBV6-4 with TRBJ2-3; a possible D gene is TRBD2 (6 bases). V gave up 6 bases and J gave up 2 bases, with 9 bases separating them. Looked up from germline, CDR1 is MRHNA and CDR2 is SNTAGT. This CDR3 contains 13 residues. The DNA of the CDR3 is TGTGCCAGCAGCTGGCGGGACACAGATACGCAGTATTTT. Its protein product is CASSWRDTDTQYF.

This chain uses TRBV27 with TRBJ2-5; D call uncertain. With the DNA end fitting TRBJ2-7 better, the J assignment may be wrong. CDR1 and CDR2 from the germline V gene are MNHEY and SMNVEV (reference sequence). There are 15 residues in the CDR3. CDR3 nucleotide sequence: TGTGCCAGCAGTCTCTCAGGCAGACCCTCCTACGAGCAGTACTTC. This encodes CASSLSGRPSYEQYF.

The chain links TRBV4-2 to TRBJ2-7; 9 bases map to TRBD1. Per the germline V gene, CDR1 is LGHNA and CDR2 is YNFKEQ. Trimming at V came to 0 bases and at J to 2 bases, leaving 2 bases not matched to a gene. This CDR3 has 15 residues. The DNA for the CDR3 is TGTGCCAGCAGCCAAGAGGGGACAGGGACCTACGAGCAGTACTTC. Protein product: CASSQEGTGTYEQYF.

This clone was observed a few times. The V and J genes are TRBV7-9 and TRBJ1-4, with TRBD1 matching over 7 bases. This CDR3 is 13 amino acids long. Germline V gives CDR1 SEHNR, CDR2 FQNEAQ (reference sequence). J lost 5 bases, V lost 6 bases, and 3 bases had no gene match. As DNA, the CDR3 is TGTGCCAGCAGGACAGGGAAGAATGAAAAACTGTTTTTT. It translates to CASRTGKNEKLFF.

DNA for the CDR3: TGTGCCAGTAGTGCCGGGGTAGGCACTGAAGCTTTCTTT. Protein: CASSAGVGTEAFF. The V and J genes are TRBV19 and TRBJ1-1; no firm D call. Trimming took off 5 bases at V and 4 bases at J, with 11 bases between the two ends. Germline loops: CDR1 LNHDA, CDR2 SQIVND (reference sequence). This CDR3 has 13 amino acids.

Only one count was recorded for this clone. The chain links TRBV6-8 to TRBJ1-5, with D tentatively TRBD1 (6 bases). CDR3 length equals 17 residues. Looked up from germline, CDR1 is MNHGY and CDR2 is SAAAGT. The germline V and J ends were trimmed by 6 bases and 0 bases, with 18 bases remaining between them. In nucleotides, the CDR3 is TGTGCCAGCAGCAACGTGGGACACCAATATAGCAATCAGCCCCAGCATTTT. As protein: CASSNVGHQYSNQPQHF.

The gene calls are TRBV7-9 and TRBJ1-2, with a tentative D call TRBD1 (5 bases). Germline-derived CDR1 and CDR2 are SEHNR and FQNEAQ (reference sequence). This CDR3 has 15 amino acids. Trimming removed 5 bases at V and 1 base at J, with 14 bases between. CDR3 amino acids: CASSRTGFLNYGYTF. The CDR3 nucleotides are TGTGCCAGCAGCCGTACAGGCTTTCTTAACTATGGCTACACCTTC.

The chain uses TRBV4-2 and TRBJ2-2; 8 bases match TRBD1. V trimming: 1 base; J trimming: 2 bases; junction bases outside the gene matches: 9. There are 18 residues in the CDR3. The germline V gene encodes CDR1 LGHNA and CDR2 YNFKEQ. Here the CDR3 DNA reads TGTGCCAGCAGCCAAGGGGCAGGGGGCGGCTCAAACACCGGGGAGCTGTTTTTT. The encoded protein is CASSQGAGGGSNTGELFF.